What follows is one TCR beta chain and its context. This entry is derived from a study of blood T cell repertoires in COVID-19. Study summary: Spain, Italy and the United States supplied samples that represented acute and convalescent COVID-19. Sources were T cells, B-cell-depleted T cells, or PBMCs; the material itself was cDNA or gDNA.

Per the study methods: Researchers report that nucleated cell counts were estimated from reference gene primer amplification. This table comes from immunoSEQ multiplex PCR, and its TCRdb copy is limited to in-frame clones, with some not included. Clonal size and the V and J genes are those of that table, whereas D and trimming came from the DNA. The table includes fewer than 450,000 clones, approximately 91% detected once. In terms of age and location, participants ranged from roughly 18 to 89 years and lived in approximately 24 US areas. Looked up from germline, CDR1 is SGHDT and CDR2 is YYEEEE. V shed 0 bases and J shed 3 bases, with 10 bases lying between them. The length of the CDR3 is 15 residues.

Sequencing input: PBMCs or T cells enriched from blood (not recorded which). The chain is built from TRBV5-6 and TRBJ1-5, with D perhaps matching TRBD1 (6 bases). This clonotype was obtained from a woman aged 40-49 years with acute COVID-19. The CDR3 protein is CASSLAGTLNQPQHF. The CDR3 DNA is TGTGCCAGCAGCTTGGCCGGGACACTCAATCAGCCCCAGCATTTT.